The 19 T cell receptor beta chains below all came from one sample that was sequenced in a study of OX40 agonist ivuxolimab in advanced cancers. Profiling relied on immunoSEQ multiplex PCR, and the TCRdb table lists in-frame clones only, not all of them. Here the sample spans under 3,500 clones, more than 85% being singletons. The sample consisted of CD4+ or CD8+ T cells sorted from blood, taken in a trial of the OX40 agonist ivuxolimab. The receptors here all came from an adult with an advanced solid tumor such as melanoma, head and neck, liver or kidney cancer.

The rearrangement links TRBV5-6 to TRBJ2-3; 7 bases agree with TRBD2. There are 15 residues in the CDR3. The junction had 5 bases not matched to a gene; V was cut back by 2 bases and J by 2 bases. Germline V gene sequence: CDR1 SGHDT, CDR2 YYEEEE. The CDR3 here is CASSFFGLDTDTQYF. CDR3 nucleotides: TGTGCCAGCAGCTTCTTTGGACTAGACACAGATACGCAGTATTTT. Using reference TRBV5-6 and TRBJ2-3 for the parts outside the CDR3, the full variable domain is DAGVTQSPTHLIKTRGQQVTLRCSPKSGHDTVSWYQQALGQGPQFIFQYYEEEERQRGNFPDRFSGHQFPNYSSELNVNALLLGDSALYLCASSFFGLDTDTQYFGPGTRLTVL.

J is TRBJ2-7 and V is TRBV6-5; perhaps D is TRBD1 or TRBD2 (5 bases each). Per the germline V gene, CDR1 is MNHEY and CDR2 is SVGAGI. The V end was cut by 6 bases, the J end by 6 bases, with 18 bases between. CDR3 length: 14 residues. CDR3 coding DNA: TGTGCCAGCAGCCCCGCCGGGGACGGGTTCGAGCAGTACTTC. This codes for CASSPAGDGFEQYF.

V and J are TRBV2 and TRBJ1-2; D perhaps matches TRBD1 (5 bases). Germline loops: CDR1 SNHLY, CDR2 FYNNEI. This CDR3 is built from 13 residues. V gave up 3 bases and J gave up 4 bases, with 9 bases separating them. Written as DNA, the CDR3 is TGTGCCAGCAGTGATGCAGGGACCTATGGCTACACCTTC. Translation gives CASSDAGTYGYTF. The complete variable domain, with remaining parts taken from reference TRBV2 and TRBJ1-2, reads EPEVTQTPSHQVTQMGQEVILRCVPISNHLYFYWYRQILGQKVEFLVSFYNNEISEKSEIFDDQFSVERPDGSNFTLKIRSTKLEDSAMYFCASSDAGTYGYTFGSGTRLTVV.

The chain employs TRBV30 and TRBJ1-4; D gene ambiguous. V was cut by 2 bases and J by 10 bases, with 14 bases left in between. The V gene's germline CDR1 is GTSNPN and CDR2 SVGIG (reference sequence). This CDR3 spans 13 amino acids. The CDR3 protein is CAWSNGLMGKLFF. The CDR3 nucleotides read TGTGCCTGGAGTAACGGACTTATGGGAAAACTGTTTTTT.

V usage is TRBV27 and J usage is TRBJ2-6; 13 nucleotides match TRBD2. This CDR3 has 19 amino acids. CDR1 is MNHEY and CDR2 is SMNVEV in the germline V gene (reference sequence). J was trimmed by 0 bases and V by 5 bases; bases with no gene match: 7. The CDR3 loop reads CASSLGTSGEYSGANVLTF. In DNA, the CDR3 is TGTGCCAGCAGTCTGGGGACTAGCGGGGAATACTCTGGGGCCAACGTCCTGACTTTC.

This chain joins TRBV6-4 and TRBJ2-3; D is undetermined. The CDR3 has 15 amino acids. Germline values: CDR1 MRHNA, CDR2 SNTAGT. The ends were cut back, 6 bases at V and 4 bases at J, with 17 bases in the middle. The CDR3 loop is CASRRYGQDADTQYF. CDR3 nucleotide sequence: TGTGCCAGCAGGCGATATGGGCAGGACGCAGATACGCAGTATTTT.

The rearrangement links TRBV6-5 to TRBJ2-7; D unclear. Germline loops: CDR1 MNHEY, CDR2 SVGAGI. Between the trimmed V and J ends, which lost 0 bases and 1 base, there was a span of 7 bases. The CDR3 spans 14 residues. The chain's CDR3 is CASSYSTESYEQYF. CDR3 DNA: TGTGCCAGCAGTTACTCGACTGAGTCCTACGAGCAGTACTTC.

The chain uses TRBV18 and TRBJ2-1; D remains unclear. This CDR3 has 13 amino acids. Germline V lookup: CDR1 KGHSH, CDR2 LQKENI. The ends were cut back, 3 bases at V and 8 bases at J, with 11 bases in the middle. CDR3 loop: CASSPSSRDEQFF. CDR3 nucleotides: TGTGCCAGCTCACCGAGCTCCCGCGATGAGCAGTTCTTC. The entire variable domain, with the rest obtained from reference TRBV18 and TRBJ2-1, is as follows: NAGVMQNPRHLVRRRGQEARLRCSPMKGHSHVYWYRQLPEEGLKFMVYLQKENIIDESGMPKERFSAEFPKEGPSILRIQQVVRGDSAAYFCASSPSSRDEQFFGPGTRLTVL.

CDR3 loop: CASSHGDGGYLPYGYTF. The CDR3 nucleotides read TGCGCCAGCAGCCATGGAGATGGGGGCTACCTCCCTTATGGCTACACCTTC. V gene TRBV4-1 combines with J gene TRBJ1-2, with a tentative D call TRBD1 (6 bases). V gave up 3 bases and J gave up 5 bases, with 22 bases separating them. Germline loops: CDR1 MGHRA, CDR2 YSYEKL. This CDR3 has 17 residues.

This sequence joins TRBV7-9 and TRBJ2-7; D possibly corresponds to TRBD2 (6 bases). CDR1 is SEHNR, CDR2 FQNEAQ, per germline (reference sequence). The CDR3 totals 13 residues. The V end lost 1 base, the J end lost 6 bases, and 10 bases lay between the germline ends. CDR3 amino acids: CASSLGLAREQYF. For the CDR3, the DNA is TGTGCCAGCAGCTTAGGTCTAGCGCGCGAGCAGTACTTC.

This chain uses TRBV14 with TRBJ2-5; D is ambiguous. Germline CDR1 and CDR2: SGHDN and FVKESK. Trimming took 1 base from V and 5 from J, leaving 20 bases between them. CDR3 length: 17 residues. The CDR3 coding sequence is TGTGCCAGCAGCCAAGGAATCAATAGCCTGCTGGGGGAGACCCAGTACTTC. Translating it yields CASSQGINSLLGETQYF.

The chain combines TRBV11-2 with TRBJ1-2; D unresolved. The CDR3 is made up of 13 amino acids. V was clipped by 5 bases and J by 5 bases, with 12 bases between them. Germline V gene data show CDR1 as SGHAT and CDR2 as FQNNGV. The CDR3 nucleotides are TGTGCCAGCAGCCCCGGAGAATCTTATGGCTACACCTTC. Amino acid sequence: CASSPGESYGYTF.

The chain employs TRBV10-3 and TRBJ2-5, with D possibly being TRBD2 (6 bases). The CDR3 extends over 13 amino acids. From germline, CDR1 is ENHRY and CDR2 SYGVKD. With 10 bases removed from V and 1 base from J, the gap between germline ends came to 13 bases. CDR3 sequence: CASMPGVQETQYF. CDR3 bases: TGTGCCAGCATGCCGGGAGTCCAAGAGACCCAGTACTTC.

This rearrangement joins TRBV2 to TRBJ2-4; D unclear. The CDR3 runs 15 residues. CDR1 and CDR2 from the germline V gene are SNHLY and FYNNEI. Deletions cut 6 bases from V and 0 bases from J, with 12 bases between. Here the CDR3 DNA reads TGTGCCAGCAGGAGTGGCGATTTAGCCAAAAACATTCAGTACTTC. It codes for CASRSGDLAKNIQYF.

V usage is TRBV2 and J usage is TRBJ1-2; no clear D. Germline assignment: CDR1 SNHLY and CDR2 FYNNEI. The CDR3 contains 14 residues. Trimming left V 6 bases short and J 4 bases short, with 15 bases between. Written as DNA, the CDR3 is TGTGCCAGCAGCGAGGATCCCAGAATCTATGGCTACACCTTC. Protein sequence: CASSEDPRIYGYTF.

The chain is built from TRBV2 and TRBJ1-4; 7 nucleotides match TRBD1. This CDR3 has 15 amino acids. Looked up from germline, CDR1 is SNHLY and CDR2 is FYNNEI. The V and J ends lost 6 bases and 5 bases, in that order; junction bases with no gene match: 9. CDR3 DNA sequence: TGTGCCAGCAGCGACCGGGACAGAGAAAATGAAAAACTGTTTTTT. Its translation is CASSDRDRENEKLFF. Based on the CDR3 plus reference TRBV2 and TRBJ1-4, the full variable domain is EPEVTQTPSHQVTQMGQEVILRCVPISNHLYFYWYRQILGQKVEFLVSFYNNEISEKSEIFDDQFSVERPDGSNFTLKIRSTKLEDSAMYFCASSDRDRENEKLFFGSGTQLSVL.

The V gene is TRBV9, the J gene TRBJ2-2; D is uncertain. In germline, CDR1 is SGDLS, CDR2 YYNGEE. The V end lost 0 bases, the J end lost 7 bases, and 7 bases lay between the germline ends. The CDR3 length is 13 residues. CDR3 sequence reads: CASSVEHVGELFF. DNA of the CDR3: TGTGCCAGCAGCGTAGAACATGTCGGGGAGCTGTTTTTT. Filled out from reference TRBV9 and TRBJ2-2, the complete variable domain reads DSGVTQTPKHLITATGQRVTLRCSPRSGDLSVYWYQQSLDQGLQFLIQYYNGEERAKGNILERFSAQQFPDLHSELNLSSLELGDSALYFCASSVEHVGELFFGEGSRLTVL.

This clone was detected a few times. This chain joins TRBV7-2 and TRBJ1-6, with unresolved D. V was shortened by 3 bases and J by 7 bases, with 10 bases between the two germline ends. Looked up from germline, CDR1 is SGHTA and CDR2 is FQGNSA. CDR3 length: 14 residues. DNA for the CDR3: TGTGCCAGCAGCTTTGACCGCAGAAATTCACCCCTCCACTTT. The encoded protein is CASSFDRRNSPLHF.

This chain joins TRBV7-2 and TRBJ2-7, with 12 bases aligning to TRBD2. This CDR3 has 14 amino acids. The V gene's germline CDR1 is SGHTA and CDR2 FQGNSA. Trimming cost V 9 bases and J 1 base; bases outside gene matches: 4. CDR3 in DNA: TGTGCCAGTAAGACTAGCGGGGGATCCTACGAGCAGTACTTC. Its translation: CASKTSGGSYEQYF.